Reported below is one T cell receptor (beta chain). Treatment defined: around 19 received Ad26.COV2.S at low or high dose, single or two shots; about 5 received placebo; per-sample allocation not given. Sampling was performed 63 days after the first vaccine or placebo injection. The source of the sample is a study of Ad26.COV2.S vaccination and SARS-CoV-2 variants. The V end lost 3 bases, the J end lost 5 bases, and 17 bases lay between the germline ends. Germline CDR1 MGHRA, CDR2 YSYEKL. The CDR3 is 16 amino acids. Clones were read by immunoSEQ multiplex PCR, and TCRdb kept only the in-frame ones, dropping some. There are fewer than 800,000 clones in the sample; more than 80% occur only once, and about 1.5% lies in the top ten.

The sample consisted of peripheral blood, taken in a trial of Ad26.COV2.S vaccine versus placebo. The V gene is TRBV4-1, the J gene TRBJ2-1; D is possibly TRBD1 (6 bases). The sequence was collected from a person aged 18-65 years who received the Ad26.COV2.S COVID-19 vaccine or a placebo. CDR3 coding DNA: TGCGCCAGCAGCCACGCAGGGGCGCCTACCGACAATGAGCAGTTCTTC. Translating gives CASSHAGAPTDNEQFF.